This is a list of T cell receptor beta chains from one sample in a study of Ad26.COV2.S vaccination and SARS-CoV-2 variants. Assay used: immunoSEQ multiplex PCR; TCRdb lists only in-frame clones, some missing. The sample lists 350,000 to 450,000 clones; around four fifths were seen once. Sequenced here: peripheral blood, sampled in a trial of Ad26.COV2.S vaccine versus placebo. Receptor source: a person aged 18 to 59 who received the Ad26.COV2.S COVID-19 vaccine or a placebo. Each CDR3 is given with its conserved first and last residue. A D gene is named only where the DNA matches it firmly. Clone size is stated in some rows and not others, as once, few, many or a class when expanded.

J gene,D gene,clone size,CDR3 length,V gene,CDR3 DNA,CDR3 protein
TRBJ2-7,TRBD2,few,15,TRBV5-1,TGCGCCAGCAGCCCCTTGGCTAGCGGGAACTACGAGCAGTACTTC,CASSPLASGNYEQYF
TRBJ2-4,NA,NA,18,TRBV11-2,TGTGCCAGCAGCTCCCCCAGAGGGACTTTTTTAGCCAAAAACATTCAGTACTTC,CASSSPRGTFLAKNIQYF
TRBJ2-5,NA,NA,11,TRBV20-1,TGCAGTGCTTCGCAACAAGAGACCCAGTACTTC,CSASQQETQYF
TRBJ2-2,TRBD2,NA,18,TRBV4-1,TGCGCCAGCAGCCGATCGGGACTAGCGGGGGTTGACACCGGGGAGCTGTTTTTT,CASSRSGLAGVDTGELFF
TRBJ1-4,NA,NA,13,TRBV7-7,TGTGCCAGCAGCCCCAGCGGGGGTGAAAAACTGTTTTTT,CASSPSGGEKLFF
TRBJ1-1,NA,few,11,TRBV2,TGTGCCAGCAGTGACACGATTGAAGCTTTCTTT,CASSDTIEAFF
TRBJ1-4,NA,NA,13,TRBV7-8,TGTGCCAGCAGCCGCGAAGGGGTCGCAAAACTGTTTTTT,CASSREGVAKLFF
TRBJ1-5,NA,NA,14,TRBV7-6,TGTGCCAGCAGCTTAGTAGACACCGGGGAGCCCCAGCATTTT,CASSLVDTGEPQHF
TRBJ2-6,NA,NA,16,TRBV7-3,TGTGCCAGCAGCTTCGGACACCACTCTGGGGCCAACGTCCTGACTTTC,CASSFGHHSGANVLTF
TRBJ2-2,NA,NA,14,TRBV6-4,TGTGCCAGCAGCCAACACGCGAACACCGGGGAGCTGTTTTTT,CASSQHANTGELFF
TRBJ2-7,NA,NA,14,TRBV5-6,TGTGCCAGCAGCACCTCGGACTGGGACTACGAGCAGTACTTC,CASSTSDWDYEQYF
TRBJ1-1,NA,NA,17,TRBV5-8,TGTGCCAGCAGCTTGTTCCCGCATGGGGGGGCAAACACTGAAGCTTTCTTT,CASSLFPHGGANTEAFF
TRBJ1-5,NA,NA,13,TRBV18,TGTGCCAGCTCCGGCAGGGAAGGTCAGCCCCAGCATTTT,CASSGREGQPQHF
TRBJ2-7,NA,NA,11,TRBV7-9,TGTGCCAGCATCGGGGGCTACGAGCAGTACTTC,CASIGGYEQYF
TRBJ2-7,TRBD2,NA,15,TRBV5-1,TGCGCCAGCAGCGGGGACGGGGGGGCCCCACTCGAGCAGTACTTC,CASSGDGGAPLEQYF
TRBJ2-5,TRBD2,NA,18,TRBV3-1/TRBV3-2,TGTGCCAGCAGCCAACGGGGGCCCCTAGCGGGAGGAAAAGAGACCCAGTACTTC,CASSQRGPLAGGKETQYF
TRBJ2-1,TRBD2,once,18,TRBV9,TGTGCCAGCAGCCCTTCGGGGGGGCCTGTCACAGCTTACAATGAGCAGTTCTTC,CASSPSGGPVTAYNEQFF
TRBJ2-6,NA,NA,15,TRBV7-9,TGTGCCAGCAGTCAACAAGGCACTGGGGCCAACGTCCTGACTTTC,CASSQQGTGANVLTF
TRBJ1-1,NA,few,13,TRBV5-4,TGTGCCAGCAGCTTCGACAGGAACACTGAAGCTTTCTTT,CASSFDRNTEAFF
TRBJ1-1,NA,NA,11,TRBV12-3/TRBV12-4,TGTGCCAGCAGTTTAGGTCAAGAAGCTTTCTTT,CASSLGQEAFF
TRBJ1-4,NA,NA,14,TRBV7-9,TGTGCCAGCAGCGCGAGACAAACTAATGAAAAACTGTTTTTT,CASSARQTNEKLFF
TRBJ2-1,TRBD2,NA,16,TRBV7-2,TGTGCCAGCAGCTTAGGGGGCGGGAGGATAATAGATGAGCAGTTCTTC,CASSLGGGRIIDEQFF